This TCR beta chain was profiled in a study of beta chain features in type 1 diabetes. This clone was observed a handful of times. Antigen unknown. Sorting with CD45RO/CCR7/CD25/CD127/CD95/CD27 yielded naive, central memory, regulatory and stem-like memory CD4+ cells. Without exception, sorted populations had purity beyond 95%. General study findings and limits: All four CD4+ subsets from Type 1 diabetes patients carried moderately but significantly shorter TCRB CDR3s. Among type 1 diabetes patients, VDJ junctions had fewer insertions and more deletions.

What was sequenced were expressed TCRB transcripts, since all of the isolated RNA had been reverse transcribed. Profiled with immunoSEQ multiplex PCR; TCRdb holds only in-frame clones, not every one. The data show about 99,000 clones, approximately 30% seen once. The V end lost 5 bases, the J end lost 5 bases, and 5 bases lay between the germline ends. CDR1 and CDR2 (germline): MNHEY, SMNVEV (reference sequence). CDR3 length: 11 amino acids. Sequences were obtained from central memory CD4+ T cells from blood. The rearrangement joins TRBV27 to TRBJ2-3; D remains unclear. The receptor was derived from a woman under 30 with type 1 diabetes. The DNA of the CDR3 is TGTGCCAGCAGTCGAGAAGATACGCAGTATTTT. This sequence encodes CASSREDTQYF.